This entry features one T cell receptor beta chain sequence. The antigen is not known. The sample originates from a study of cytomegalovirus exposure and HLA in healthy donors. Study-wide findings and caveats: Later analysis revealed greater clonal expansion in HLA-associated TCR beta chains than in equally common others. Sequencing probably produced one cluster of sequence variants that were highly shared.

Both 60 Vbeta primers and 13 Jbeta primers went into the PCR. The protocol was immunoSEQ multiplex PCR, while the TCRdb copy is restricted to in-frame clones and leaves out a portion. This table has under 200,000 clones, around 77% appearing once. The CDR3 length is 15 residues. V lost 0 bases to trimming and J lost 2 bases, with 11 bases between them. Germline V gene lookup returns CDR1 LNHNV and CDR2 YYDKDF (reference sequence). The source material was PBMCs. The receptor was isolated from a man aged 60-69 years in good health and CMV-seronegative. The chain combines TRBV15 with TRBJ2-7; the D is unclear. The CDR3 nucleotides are TGTGCCACCAGCAGAGAGATGGCGGCAACCTACGAGCAGTACTTC. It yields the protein CATSREMAATYEQYF.